The clone carrying this T cell receptor beta chain has a count of ten or more. Its antigen is not known. This specimen belongs to a study of T cells in Graves' hyperthyroidism and ophthalmopathy. Broader study findings: Stable hyperthyroidism was told apart from ophthalmopathy by a model built on 13 V-J features.

RNA transcripts provided the source from which TCR beta CDR3 regions were amplified. In the first-round RT-PCR of the TCR CDR3, the HTBI primer set was used. TCRdb redid the calling of the multiplex PCR reads with MiXCR, one entry per CDR3 protein. The table lists about 550,000 distinct CDR3 sequences, less than 25% of them singletons. Uncontrolled infection, other autoimmune disease, pregnancy and lactation each barred patients from inclusion. Sequences were obtained from blood. The source of this sequence is a young man with Graves' hyperthyroidism.

CDR3: CASRGGGITEAFF. The CDR3 DNA reads TGTGCCAGCCGAGGGGGGGGAATTACTGAAGCTTTCTTT. The chain couples TRBV27 to TRBJ1-1; maybe TRBD1 (6 bases). V lost 8 bases, J lost 5 bases, and 15 bases lay in between. Germline V CDR1 and CDR2: MNHEY, SMNVEV (reference sequence). The CDR3 loop spans 13 amino acids.